This is a list of T cell receptor beta chains from one sample in a study of shared clonotypes between healthy human individuals. Using immunoSEQ multiplex PCR, the repertoire was profiled, and TCRdb retains in-frame clones only, with some absent. The repertoire has 2 million to 3 million clones, under 95% of them found once; the top ten carry approximately 0.37%. Specimen: naive CD4+ T cells from PBMCs. The receptor set was obtained from a man aged 18 to 30 in good health. Some clones in this sample may be carry-over from other donors' samples. Both conserved end residues are part of each CDR3. The D gene is left open where the match is weak. The size of a clone is reported for some rows only, either as once, few or many, or as a class for expanded clones.

j_gene	v_gene	d_gene	abundance	CDR3nt	CDR3aa
TRBJ2-5	TRBV19	-	-	TGTGCCAGTAGTAGCCCAGGGGCGCAAGAGACCCAGTACTTC	CASSSPGAQETQYF
TRBJ1-6	TRBV25-1	TRBD1	-	TGTGCCAGCAGTGAATATTTGGGACAGGTTAATTCACCCCTCCACTTT	CASSEYLGQVNSPLHF
TRBJ2-7	TRBV9	-	-	TGTGCCAGCAGCGTAGGAGCCGGGTGGAACGGGGAGCAGTACTTC	CASSVGAGWNGEQYF
TRBJ2-2	TRBV7-6	TRBD1	-	TGTGCCAGCAGCTTTGGACAGGGTTTTGACACCGGGGAGCTGTTTTTT	CASSFGQGFDTGELFF
TRBJ1-1	TRBV2	TRBD1	-	TGTGCCAGCAGTCGCGGACAGGCGAACACTGAAGCTTTCTTT	CASSRGQANTEAFF
TRBJ1-3	TRBV28	-	-	TGTGCCAGCAGGTCCCCAGGGTACTCTGGAAACACCATATATTTT	CASRSPGYSGNTIYF
TRBJ2-3	TRBV29-1	TRBD2	-	TGCAGCGTTGACGCGGGGGGCTTGGATACGCAGTATTTT	CSVDAGGLDTQYF
TRBJ2-6	TRBV9	TRBD2	once	TGTGCCAGCAGCCCACGACTAGCGGAATCCTCTGGGGCCAACGTCCTGACTTTC	CASSPRLAESSGANVLTF
TRBJ2-3	TRBV30	-	-	TGTGCCTGGACGTCAACGGGACCAGATACGCAGTATTTT	CAWTSTGPDTQYF
TRBJ2-1	TRBV28	TRBD2	-	TGTGCCAGCAGTCCTGGGACTAGCGGGAGCTACAATGAGCAGTTCTTC	CASSPGTSGSYNEQFF
TRBJ1-1	TRBV19	-	-	TGTGCCAGTAGTATAGACCTACGGACGGAAAACACTGAAGCTTTCTTT	CASSIDLRTENTEAFF
TRBJ2-1	TRBV11-1	TRBD2	once	TGTGCCAGCAGCTTAGCCTTTACTAGCGGGAGTTCTGGTGAGCAGTTCTTC	CASSLAFTSGSSGEQFF
TRBJ1-2	TRBV7-3	-	-	TGTGCCAGCAGCTTTCAGTGGGCGATAGCCAAATACGACGAAGCTAACTATGGCTACACCTTC	CASSFQWAIAKYDEANYGYTF
TRBJ2-1	TRBV21-1	-	-	TGTGCCAGCACCAGGACTAGCGGGAGTCAGTATGAGCAGTTCTTC	CASTRTSGSQYEQFF
TRBJ2-1	TRBV11-3	TRBD1	-	TGTGCCAGCAGCGGGGGACAGGGAGGTGGAAATGAGCAGTTCTTC	CASSGGQGGGNEQFF
TRBJ2-7	TRBV7-5	-	-	TGTGCCAGAAGCGGAAAGGGGGCTCCGTACTTC	CARSGKGAPYF
TRBJ2-1	TRBV11-1	TRBD1	-	TGTGCCAGCAGCCAACCGGGACAGGGGTACAATGAGCAGTTCTTC	CASSQPGQGYNEQFF
TRBJ2-7	TRBV6-1	-	-	TGTGCCAGCAGCCCTCGTCCGGGACTCTCCTACGAGCAGTACTTC	CASSPRPGLSYEQYF
TRBJ2-1	TRBV10-3	-	-	TGTGCCATCAGGCCCGACCCAGCGGATGAGCAGTTCTTC	CAIRPDPADEQFF
TRBJ1-1	TRBV2	-	-	TGTGCCAGCAGTTACGGGGAAAGCACTGAAGCTTTCTTT	CASSYGESTEAFF
TRBJ1-1	TRBV25-1	TRBD1	-	TGTGCCAGCAGTGGAATCAGGGGGCAACACTATTTGAACACTGAAGCTTTCTTT	CASSGIRGQHYLNTEAFF
TRBJ1-5	TRBV18	TRBD1	-	TGTGCCAGCTCACAGGGACAGGGGGGACATCAGCCCCAGCATTTT	CASSQGQGGHQPQHF
TRBJ1-4	TRBV4-3	-	-	TGCGCCAGCAGCCAGGGCGCTGGAGGGAATGAAAAACTGTTTTTT	CASSQGAGGNEKLFF
TRBJ1-1	TRBV28	-	-	TGTGCCAGCAGCCCAGGGCAGGTGGGAAGCGGTGAAGCTTTCTTT	CASSPGQVGSGEAFF
TRBJ2-6	TRBV19	-	-	TGTGCCACTATCGGGCAGGGAGAAGGCTCTGGGGCCAACGTCCTGACTTTC	CATIGQGEGSGANVLTF
TRBJ2-4	TRBV7-2	-	-	TGTGCCAGCAGCGCGCGGGGAATTAACATTCAGTACTTC	CASSARGINIQYF
TRBJ1-2	TRBV6-4	TRBD1	-	TGTGCCAGCAGTGGCTATCTAGGACAGGGGGTTGAAGGCTACACCTTC	CASSGYLGQGVEGYTF
TRBJ2-3	TRBV7-2	-	-	TGTGCCAGCAGTAGGATTCTAGCTACAGATACGCAGTATTTT	CASSRILATDTQYF
TRBJ1-3	TRBV30	-	-	TGTGCCTGGAGTGTACGGGTTGTCAGGTCGGGCCCTGGAAACACCATATATTTT	CAWSVRVVRSGPGNTIYF
TRBJ2-5	TRBV5-5	TRBD1	-	TGTGCCAGCAGCCCGGGACAGTTGGAGACCCAGTACTTC	CASSPGQLETQYF
TRBJ2-1	TRBV5-1	TRBD2	-	TGCGCCAGCACACTAGCGGGGTACAATGAGCAGTTCTTC	CASTLAGYNEQFF
TRBJ1-2	TRBV6-5	-	-	TGTGCCAGCAGGGTGACGGACGGGGTCGGGGGCTACACCTTC	CASRVTDGVGGYTF
TRBJ2-7	TRBV5-6	TRBD2	-	TGTGCCAGCAGCAGGGGGACTAGCGGGTTTTCCTACGAGCAGTACTTC	CASSRGTSGFSYEQYF
TRBJ2-5	TRBV11-2	TRBD2	-	TGTGCCAGCAGCTTAGATCTAAGGGATAGCGGGAGAGGTGAGACCCAGTACTTC	CASSLDLRDSGRGETQYF
TRBJ2-7	TRBV11-2	TRBD1	-	TGTGCCAGCAGCCGACAGCTGGCTACGGACAGGGGTTCCGAGCAGTACTTC	CASSRQLATDRGSEQYF
TRBJ2-5	TRBV7-2	-	-	TGTGCCAGCAGCTTTGGGGGACAGCGGGCAGAGACCCAGTACTTC	CASSFGGQRAETQYF
TRBJ2-5	TRBV5-1	-	-	TGCGCCAGCAGAACCGAACAGGGATACCAAGAGACCCAGTACTTC	CASRTEQGYQETQYF
TRBJ1-4	TRBV15	-	-	TGTGCCACCAGCAGAGCTATCCGGGAAAAACTGTTTTTT	CATSRAIREKLFF
TRBJ1-2	TRBV11-2	TRBD1	-	TGTGCCAGCAGCCTAATGGAGACAGGGGTCTTTGGCTACACCTTC	CASSLMETGVFGYTF
TRBJ1-1	TRBV19	-	-	TGTGCCAGTGCCGACGGATTGAACACTGAAGCTTTCTTT	CASADGLNTEAFF
TRBJ2-1	TRBV2	-	-	TGTGCCAGCAGTGAAGCGCTAAGCAGGATGATAAGGGATGAGCAGTTCTTC	CASSEALSRMIRDEQFF